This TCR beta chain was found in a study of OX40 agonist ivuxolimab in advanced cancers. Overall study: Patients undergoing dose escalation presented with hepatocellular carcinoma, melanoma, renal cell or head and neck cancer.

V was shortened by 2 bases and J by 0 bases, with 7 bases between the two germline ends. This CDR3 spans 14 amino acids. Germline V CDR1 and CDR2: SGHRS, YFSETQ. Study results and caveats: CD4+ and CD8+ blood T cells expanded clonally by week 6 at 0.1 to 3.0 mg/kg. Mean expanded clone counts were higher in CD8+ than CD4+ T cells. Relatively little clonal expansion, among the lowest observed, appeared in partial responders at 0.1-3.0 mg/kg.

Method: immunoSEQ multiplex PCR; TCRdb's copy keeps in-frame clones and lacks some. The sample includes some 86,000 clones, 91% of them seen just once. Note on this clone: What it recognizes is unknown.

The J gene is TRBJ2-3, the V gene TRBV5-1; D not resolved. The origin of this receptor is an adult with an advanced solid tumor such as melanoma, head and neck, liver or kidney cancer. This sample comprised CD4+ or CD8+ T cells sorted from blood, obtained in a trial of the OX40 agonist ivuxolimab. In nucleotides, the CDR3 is TGCGCCAGCAGCTTAACCGGGAGCACAGATACGCAGTATTTT. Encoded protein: CASSLTGSTDTQYF.